The 26 T cell receptor beta chains in this list originate from one sample, sequenced in a study of T cell changes during pregnancy in multiple sclerosis. Clones were read by immunoSEQ multiplex PCR, and TCRdb kept only the in-frame ones, dropping some. The sample carries tens of thousands of clones, around 90% recorded once. The sample here was CD4+ T cells from peripheral blood mononuclear cells, taken after pregnancy. The receptors here all came from a female donor with multiple sclerosis, enrolled in a pregnancy study.

This clone has a single count. V gene TRBV28 combines with J gene TRBJ1-2; D is ambiguous. Germline V gene sequence: CDR1 MDHEN, CDR2 SYDVKM. The ends were cut back, 7 bases at V and 2 bases at J, with 11 bases in the middle. The CDR3 extends over 13 amino acids. The CDR3 loop reads CASMAAPNYGYTF. As DNA, the CDR3 is TGTGCCAGCATGGCCGCCCCAAACTATGGCTACACCTTC.

This clone was recorded once. The chain employs TRBV7-9 and TRBJ1-1; possible D gene TRBD1, 5 bases. With 1 base removed from V and 7 bases from J, the gap between germline ends came to 13 bases. The CDR3 is 14 amino acids. CDR1 and CDR2 (germline): SEHNR, FQNEAQ (reference sequence). The CDR3 region is CASSLVSGHVEAFF. The CDR3 region has the DNA TGTGCCAGCAGCTTAGTATCAGGGCATGTTGAAGCTTTCTTT. The entire variable domain, with the rest obtained from reference TRBV7-9 and TRBJ1-1, is as follows: DTGVSQNPRHKITKRGQNVTFRCDPISEHNRLYWYRQTLGQGPEFLTYFQNEAQLEKSRLLSDRFSAERPKGSFSTLEIQRTEQGDSAMYLCASSLVSGHVEAFFGQGTRLTVV.

The chain has TRBV11-1 and TRBJ2-7, with D possibly matching TRBD2 (6 bases). This CDR3 has 14 residues. V gave up 5 bases and J gave up 4 bases, with 15 bases separating them. Germline lookup yields CDR1 SGHAT and CDR2 FQDESV (reference sequence). CDR3 residues: CASSRLEGIYEQYF. Written as DNA, the CDR3 is TGTGCCAGCAGCCGCTTGGAGGGAATTTACGAGCAGTACTTC.

V gene TRBV7-8 combines with J gene TRBJ1-1; the D gene is possibly TRBD1 (6 bases). Deletions cut 5 bases from V and 0 bases from J, with 16 bases between. CDR1 is SGHVS, CDR2 FQNEAQ, per germline. This CDR3 has 16 amino acids. The CDR3: CASSQGGPFMNTEAFF. The CDR3 DNA is TGTGCCAGCAGCCAAGGGGGTCCCTTCATGAACACTGAAGCTTTCTTT.

The chain couples TRBV30 to TRBJ1-5; D is unclear. Germline V gene lookup returns CDR1 GTSNPN and CDR2 SVGIG (reference sequence). The V end lost 0 bases, the J end lost 6 bases, and 12 bases lay between the germline ends. The CDR3 is 14 amino acids. The CDR3 DNA sequence: TGTGCCTGGAGTGTACTAGGGAGTGCTCAGCCCCAGCATTTT. This encodes CAWSVLGSAQPQHF.

This clone has just one count. The chain has TRBV28 and TRBJ1-2; 9 bases are a match to TRBD1. V dropped 5 bases and J dropped 8; count of bases not matched to a gene: 6. The germline V gene has CDR1 MDHEN and CDR2 SYDVKM. This CDR3 has 13 residues. CDR3: CASSEQGARGYTF. The DNA for the CDR3 is TGTGCCAGCAGTGAACAGGGGGCAAGGGGCTACACCTTC.

The chain recombines TRBV6-5 with TRBJ1-2, with a weak D call TRBD1 (5 bases). This CDR3 is 15 amino acids long. Trimming cost V 6 bases and J 4 bases, with 18 bases left between them. CDR1 and CDR2 from the germline V gene are MNHEY and SVGAGI. The CDR3 reads CASSPSTRGAYGYTF. CDR3 sequence (DNA): TGTGCCAGCAGCCCATCGACAAGGGGCGCCTATGGCTACACCTTC.

CDR3 sequence (DNA): TGTGCCAGCTCACCCCCAGGGGACTCCTACGAGCAGTACTTC. This sequence encodes CASSPPGDSYEQYF. The chain employs TRBV18 and TRBJ2-7; a weak D match, TRBD1 (6 bases). In germline, CDR1 is KGHSH, CDR2 LQKENI. V was cut by 3 bases and J by 0 bases, with 9 bases left in between. The CDR3 contains 14 residues.

J is TRBJ1-5 and V is TRBV19; D is uncertain. Germline V gene data show CDR1 as LNHDA and CDR2 as SQIVND (reference sequence). V shed 3 bases and J shed 6 bases, with 9 bases lying between them. The CDR3 has 13 amino acids. The CDR3 sequence is CASSMEKSQPQHF. CDR3 DNA sequence: TGTGCCAGTAGTATGGAGAAGAGTCAGCCCCAGCATTTT.

The V call is TRBV28, the J call TRBJ1-2, with 7 bases identical to TRBD1. The V gene's germline CDR1 is MDHEN and CDR2 SYDVKM. J gave up 4 bases and V 8 bases, and 7 bases lay outside the gene matches. The CDR3 runs 13 residues. The CDR3 region has the DNA TGTGCCAGCGGCTTGGGACAGAGCTATGGCTACACCTTC. It translates to CASGLGQSYGYTF.

The chain joins TRBV4-1 to TRBJ2-3, with 8 bases lining up with TRBD1. The CDR3 spans 15 residues. Trimming cost V 2 bases and J 3 bases; bases outside gene matches: 4. Germline V gene data show CDR1 as MGHRA and CDR2 as YSYEKL. In DNA form, the CDR3 reads TGCGCCAGCAGCCAACAGGGGGCGCGGACAGATACGCAGTATTTT. Protein product: CASSQQGARTDTQYF.

J is TRBJ2-2 and V is TRBV5-6; perhaps TRBD1 as D (5 bases). Germline CDR1 reads SGHDT; CDR2 reads YYEEEE. The CDR3 totals 15 residues. Between the trimmed V and J ends, which lost 4 bases and 2 bases, there was a span of 12 bases. CDR3 sequence reads: CASSIGHINTGELFF. The CDR3 DNA follows: TGTGCCAGCAGCATAGGACACATTAACACCGGGGAGCTGTTTTTT. Full variable domain (remainder filled in from reference TRBV5-6 and TRBJ2-2): DAGVTQSPTHLIKTRGQQVTLRCSPKSGHDTVSWYQQALGQGPQFIFQYYEEEERQRGNFPDRFSGHQFPNYSSELNVNALLLGDSALYLCASSIGHINTGELFFGEGSRLTVL.

This clone was counted a single time. The rearrangement joins TRBV9 to TRBJ2-7; the match to TRBD2 covers 14 bases. V dropped 2 bases and J dropped 5; count of bases not matched to a gene: 3. Germline loops: CDR1 SGDLS, CDR2 YYNGEE. The CDR3 consists of 15 residues. CDR3 DNA sequence: TGTGCCAGCAGCGTGACTAGCGGGGGGGCCCACGAGCAGTACTTC. It specifies CASSVTSGGAHEQYF.

V is TRBV2 and J is TRBJ2-2; 7 nucleotides align to TRBD2. V shed 8 bases, J shed 3 bases, and the junction held 3 bases outside the gene matches. CDR1 is SNHLY, CDR2 FYNNEI, per germline. The CDR3 is 13 amino acids. CDR3 sequence (DNA): TGTGCCAGCGGGGGGGAGGACACCGGGGAGCTGTTTTTT. Encoded protein: CASGGEDTGELFF.

The chain joins TRBV20-1 to TRBJ2-5; D is perhaps TRBD1 (6 bases). The CDR3 is 11 amino acids. Germline V gene sequence: CDR1 DFQATT, CDR2 SNEGSKA (reference sequence). V lost 5 bases and J lost 4, with 8 bases in between. Here the CDR3 DNA reads TGCAGTGCTCTAGGGGGAGAGACCCAGTACTTC. This codes for CSALGGETQYF.

The chain uses TRBV5-8 and TRBJ1-1; D is possibly TRBD1 (6 bases). This CDR3 spans 13 amino acids. Germline V gene data show CDR1 as SGHTS and CDR2 as YDEGEE. Trimming pared 4 bases from V and 4 bases from J, leaving 11 bases between. CDR3 coding DNA: TGTGCCAGCAGCAGGGGGACGGGCACTGAAGCTTTCTTT. Residues: CASSRGTGTEAFF.

The J gene is TRBJ1-1, the V gene TRBV20-1; D ambiguous. Trimming took 4 bases from V and 2 from J, leaving 5 bases between them. Germline values: CDR1 DFQATT, CDR2 SNEGSKA (reference sequence). The CDR3 is 11 residues long. The CDR3 bases are TGCAGTGCTAACTTCAACACTGAAGCTTTCTTT. Its protein is CSANFNTEAFF.

The chain uses TRBV2 and TRBJ1-2; D might be TRBD1 (5 bases). CDR3 size: 13 residues. The V end was cut by 4 bases, the J end by 4 bases, with 10 bases between. Germline lookup yields CDR1 SNHLY and CDR2 FYNNEI. The CDR3 reads CASSVARAYGYTF. DNA for the CDR3: TGTGCCAGCAGTGTCGCCAGGGCCTATGGCTACACCTTC.

The V gene is TRBV2, the J gene TRBJ1-5, with a tentative D call TRBD1 (5 bases). V was pared by 6 bases and J by 0 bases, with 18 bases between. Germline V lookup: CDR1 SNHLY, CDR2 FYNNEI. The CDR3 is 17 amino acids. The chain's CDR3 is CASSSRADRYSNQPQHF. In DNA form, the CDR3 reads TGTGCCAGCAGCAGTAGGGCAGACAGATATAGCAATCAGCCCCAGCATTTT.

The chain employs TRBV7-3 and TRBJ1-6, with D perhaps matching TRBD1 (6 bases). V was cut by 5 bases and J by 4 bases, with 12 bases left in between. Germline CDR1 and CDR2: SGHTA and FQGTGA. The CDR3 is 15 residues long. DNA for the CDR3: TGTGCCAGCAGCGTTCAGGGGAAATATAATTCACCCCTCCACTTT. Amino acid sequence: CASSVQGKYNSPLHF.

J is TRBJ1-1 and V is TRBV9; D is unclear. The germline CDR1 and CDR2 sequences are SGDLS and YYNGEE. Trimming removed 0 bases from V and 7 bases from J, with 16 bases in between. This CDR3 has 15 amino acids. This chain's CDR3 is CASSVDRGMLGEAFF. DNA for the CDR3: TGTGCCAGCAGCGTAGACCGAGGGATGTTGGGTGAAGCTTTCTTT.

The chain recombines TRBV14 with TRBJ2-7; possible D gene TRBD1, 6 bases. CDR3 size: 13 residues. V was clipped by 5 bases and J by 6 bases, with 14 bases between them. Germline values: CDR1 SGHDN, CDR2 FVKESK. CDR3 in amino acids: CASSRQAGAEQYF. The DNA of the CDR3 is TGTGCCAGCAGCAGACAGGCAGGAGCCGAGCAGTACTTC.

This sequence joins TRBV19 and TRBJ2-7; D ambiguous. The length of the CDR3 is 15 residues. Trimming removed 2 bases at V and 2 bases at J, with 13 bases between. Germline CDR1 LNHDA, CDR2 SQIVND (reference sequence). The CDR3 region is CASSITLTGTYEQYF. The CDR3 DNA follows: TGTGCCAGTAGTATAACACTGACTGGTACCTACGAGCAGTACTTC.

Only one count was recorded for this clone. V is TRBV7-9 and J is TRBJ1-1; 8 bases match TRBD1. This CDR3 has 13 amino acids. Germline V CDR1 and CDR2: SEHNR, FQNEAQ (reference sequence). V lost 7 bases, J lost 5 bases, and 6 bases stayed unmatched. CDR3 bases: TGTGCCAGCACCCGACAGGGGAGGACTGAAGCTTTCTTT. Protein product: CASTRQGRTEAFF. Full variable domain (rest looked up from reference TRBV7-9 and TRBJ1-1): DTGVSQNPRHKITKRGQNVTFRCDPISEHNRLYWYRQTLGQGPEFLTYFQNEAQLEKSRLLSDRFSAERPKGSFSTLEIQRTEQGDSAMYLCASTRQGRTEAFFGQGTRLTVV.

The chain is built from TRBV7-6 and TRBJ2-7; TRBD2 might be the D (5 bases). CDR1 SGHVS and CDR2 FNYEAQ come from the germline V gene. CDR3 length equals 13 residues. The V gene lost 1 base and the J gene lost 1 base, with 5 bases spanning the gap. Here the CDR3 reads CASSLGLSYEQYF. The CDR3 nucleotides are TGTGCCAGCAGCTTAGGACTATCCTACGAGCAGTACTTC.

This chain joins TRBV6-5 and TRBJ1-6, with D tentatively TRBD1 (6 bases). The CDR3 extends over 15 amino acids. Germline CDR1 is MNHEY and CDR2 is SVGAGI. V dropped 3 bases and J dropped 10 bases, with 16 bases sitting between them. The CDR3 DNA reads TGTGCCAGCAGTTATCTGGGGGCGCTGAGGTCACCCCTCCACTTT. Translated, it gives CASSYLGALRSPLHF.